This TCR beta chain was identified during a study of cytomegalovirus exposure and HLA in healthy donors. Regarding the study as a whole: TCR beta sequences numbering under 20,000 were associated with HLA alleles at 0.05 false discovery rate in a later analysis.

As to this clone: Its target is not known.

Primers included in the PCR were 60 Vbeta and 13 Jbeta primers. Produced via immunoSEQ multiplex PCR; TCRdb's table is partial and in-frame only. The repertoire includes more than 75,000 clones, just under 90% of them detected once, and approximately 2.3% sits in the top ten. Per germline, CDR1 MDHEN and CDR2 SYDVKM. V lost 7 bases, J lost 5 bases, and 12 bases stayed unmatched. This CDR3 has 15 amino acids. The sample was PBMCs. The chain uses TRBV28 and TRBJ2-5; 8 nucleotides line up with TRBD2. The clonotype comes from a man aged 18 to 35 in good health and CMV-seronegative. CDR3 protein: CASIPGGGGGETQYF. The CDR3 coding sequence is TGTGCCAGCATCCCCGGGGGGGGCGGAGGGGAGACCCAGTACTTC.